This TCR beta chain stems from a study of cytomegalovirus exposure and HLA in healthy donors. This CDR3 contains 15 residues. Looked up from germline, CDR1 is MDHEN and CDR2 is SYDVKM. With 7 bases clipped from V and 4 bases from J, the junction kept 9 bases outside the gene matches. The assay was immunoSEQ multiplex PCR, and TCRdb's table has in-frame clones only and misses some. The sample includes around 100,000 clones, around 85% of them seen just once. The sequenced sample consisted of PBMCs. The chain employs TRBV28 and TRBJ2-1; the match to TRBD1 covers 8 bases. This sequence was found in a man between 18 and 29 years old in good health and CMV-seropositive. CDR3 region: CASIFGQGEYNEQFF. The CDR3 nucleotides are TGTGCCAGCATTTTCGGACAGGGTGAATACAATGAGCAGTTCTTC.